This T cell receptor beta chain was profiled in a study of PD-1 blockade in classical Hodgkin lymphoma. Study observations and caveats: Why repertoires differed is undefined; disease activity or prior therapy possibly contributed. Complete responders had baseline diversity similar to newly diagnosed patients.

No patient escaped relapse after autologous stem cell transplantation, and brentuximab vedotin exposure varied. CD8+ T cell isolation from thawed PBMCs was performed by magnetic negative selection. Each best response was a complete response, a partial response or progressive disease. The table came from immunoSEQ multiplex PCR; TCRdb's copy has only in-frame clones and leaves some out. The table records about 28,000 clones, almost 90% of them present only once. The CDR3 has 17 residues. V lost 2 bases, J lost 3 bases, and 12 bases stayed unmatched. Germline values: CDR1 SNHLY, CDR2 FYNNEI. Remarks on this clone: Its antigen is as yet unknown.

The rearrangement links TRBV2 to TRBJ1-1; TRBD1 agrees at 7 bases. This TCR derives from a human donor with classical Hodgkin lymphoma. The input for sequencing was CD8+ T cells from blood, taken at baseline. CDR3 amino acids: CASSEQSGGYLDTEAFF. The CDR3 region has the DNA TGTGCCAGCAGTGAACAGTCAGGGGGTTACCTCGACACTGAAGCTTTCTTT.